The rows below give T cell receptor beta chains drawn from one sample of a study of PD-1 and CTLA-4 blockade in melanoma. The method was immunoSEQ multiplex PCR; TCRdb's version includes in-frame clones alone and lacks a portion of them. The sample lists 25,000 to 35,000 clones; approximately 88% were seen once. The sequences come from CD8+ T cells from peripheral blood, collected before anti-PD-1 treatment. These receptors originate from a human donor with melanoma. Each CDR3 is given with its conserved first and last residue. D genes are given only for firm matches.

CDR3: CSVAGQLSSGANVLTF
DNA: TGCAGCGTGGCGGGACAGCTCTCCTCTGGGGCCAACGTCCTGACTTTC
V: TRBV29-1
D: -
J: TRBJ2-6

CDR3: CASSQFAGTANTEAFF
DNA: TGCGCCAGCAGCCAATTCGCCGGGACAGCAAACACTGAAGCTTTCTTT
V: TRBV4-1
D: TRBD1
J: TRBJ1-1

CDR3: CASSFGQGSTEAFF
DNA: TGTGCCAGCAGCTTCGGACAGGGTAGCACCGAAGCTTTCTTT
V: TRBV7-9
D: TRBD1
J: TRBJ1-1

CDR3: CASSLAAGGYTEAFF
DNA: TGTGCCAGCAGCTTAGCTGCAGGGGGCTACACTGAAGCTTTCTTT
V: TRBV7-9
D: TRBD1
J: TRBJ1-1

CDR3: CASSSRDGNTEAFF
DNA: TGTGCCAGCAGCTCTCGGGACGGGAACACTGAAGCTTTCTTT
V: TRBV11-3
D: -
J: TRBJ1-1

CDR3: CASSSERANTGELFF
DNA: TGTGCCAGCAGTTCCGAGAGGGCGAACACCGGGGAGCTGTTTTTT
V: TRBV9
D: -
J: TRBJ2-2

CDR3: CASSTRQGAAGNTIYF
DNA: TGTGCCAGCAGTACAAGACAGGGGGCGGCCGGAAACACCATATATTTT
V: TRBV27
D: TRBD1
J: TRBJ1-3

CDR3: CASRRSSYNSPLHF
DNA: TGCGCCAGCAGGCGAAGCTCCTATAATTCACCCCTCCACTTT
V: TRBV5-1
D: -
J: TRBJ1-6

CDR3: CASSFGGSNEQFF
DNA: TGTGCCAGCAGCTTCGGGGGTTCCAATGAGCAGTTCTTC
V: TRBV7-3
D: -
J: TRBJ2-1

CDR3: CASSLGQGANQPQHF
DNA: TGTGCCAGCAGCTTGGGACAGGGGGCTAATCAGCCCCAGCATTTT
V: TRBV5-6
D: TRBD1
J: TRBJ1-5

CDR3: CASSSATGAPFAFF
DNA: TGTGCCAGCAGTTCCGCAACAGGGGCGCCGTTTGCTTTCTTT
V: TRBV7-2
D: TRBD1
J: TRBJ1-1

CDR3: CASSLLTGDGIYGYTF
DNA: TGTGCCAGCAGCCTATTGACAGGGGACGGAATTTATGGCTACACCTTC
V: TRBV7-9
D: TRBD1
J: TRBJ1-2

CDR3: CASSFPWTEGSPLHF
DNA: TGTGCCAGCAGTTTTCCCTGGACAGAGGGGTCACCCCTCCACTTT
V: TRBV28
D: -
J: TRBJ1-6

CDR3: CAWSGGRGNPYNEQFF
DNA: TGTGCCTGGAGTGGGGGGAGGGGGAACCCCTACAATGAGCAGTTCTTC
V: TRBV30
D: -
J: TRBJ2-1

CDR3: CASSTRVGETQYF
DNA: TGTGCCAGCAGTACCAGGGTTGGGGAGACCCAGTACTTC
V: TRBV28
D: -
J: TRBJ2-5

CDR3: CASSPGQSYEQYF
DNA: TGCGCCAGCAGCCCCGGACAGAGCTACGAGCAGTACTTC
V: TRBV4-1
D: -
J: TRBJ2-7

CDR3: CSAYLTGELFF
DNA: TGCAGTGCTTACCTCACCGGGGAGCTGTTTTTT
V: TRBV20-1
D: -
J: TRBJ2-2

CDR3: CASQGQGNSPLHF
DNA: TGTGCCAGCCAGGGACAGGGGAATTCACCCCTCCACTTT
V: TRBV18
D: TRBD1
J: TRBJ1-6